Detailed here is one TCR beta chain. The CDR3 covers 14 residues. Germline V gives CDR1 SGHDN, CDR2 FVKESK. The trim removed 2 bases at V and 10 bases at J, leaving 8 bases unmatched. This record belongs to a study of control samples from healthy donors and cancer patients. Clones were read by immunoSEQ multiplex PCR, and TCRdb kept only the in-frame ones, dropping some. The sample has over 150,000 clones; around 89% are singletons. The chain combines TRBV14 with TRBJ2-7; 10 nucleotides align to TRBD2. The receptor's source is a woman in her forties or fifties in good health. Source material: blood. The CDR3 coding sequence is TGTGCCAGCAGCCAAATTATAGCGGGAGGAGTCCAGTACTTC. Its protein product is CASSQIIAGGVQYF.